This T cell receptor beta chain was observed in a study of cytomegalovirus exposure and HLA in healthy donors. Of note for this clone: Its specificity is unknown.

This CDR3 contains 14 residues. V was cut by 5 bases and J by 2 bases, with 11 bases left in between. Germline V gene lookup returns CDR1 LNHDA and CDR2 SQIVND (reference sequence). Points from the study as a whole: In vitro assays verified that a few CMV-associated chains recognized CMV antigens specifically. Highest at DRB1 and lowest at HLA-C, TCR association rates differed among HLA loci in a later analysis. The Asian-associated ancestry cluster reportedly had fewer N-insertions than the approximately 700-donor mean in a later analysis. TCR beta chain V- and J-gene trimming was linked, in a later analysis, to a missense variant in DCLRE1C.

PCR employed 60 Vbeta and 13 Jbeta primers. Profiling relied on immunoSEQ multiplex PCR, and the TCRdb table lists in-frame clones only, not all of them. The sample yields roughly 180,000 clones, 84% seen once. The chain has TRBV19 and TRBJ2-3; tentative D call: TRBD1 (5 bases). The origin of this receptor is a boy between 5 and 17 years old in good health and CMV-seronegative. Specimen: PBMCs. The CDR3 DNA sequence: TGTGCCAGTAGTCGCCAGGGTTCCACAGATACGCAGTATTTT. Its translation: CASSRQGSTDTQYF.